This TCR beta chain came from a study of blood T cells in healthy people across ages (dated by TCRdb to the mid-2010s). For the study in its entirety: In model experiments, template switching captured roughly one uniquely barcoded TCR beta cDNA molecule for every two T cells. To track age-related changes in TCR beta repertoire diversity, the study relied on deep sequencing normalized with unique cDNA molecular identifiers. Donors were grouped into four age groups: young (average approximately 16 years), middle-aged (about 40), aged (over 55) and long-lived (82). To avoid experimental bias, donors of different ages were randomly spread across the sequencing lanes. For two donors (one aged 18 to 29 and one aged 80 or older), the study analyzed two additional independent replicas of 1 million unique cDNA reads from the same blood draw. What the authors observed across the whole study: Observed TCR beta diversity correlated strongly with the percentage of naive T cells measured by flow cytometry. Bulk unsorted PBMC profiling prevented conclusive comparison of naive and antigen-experienced compartments. Because donor CMV infection status was unknown, age-related changes in expanded clonotypes were potentially confounded. As age increased, observed TCR beta diversity per million T cells dropped in a roughly linear way, and a significant reduction was already evident by age 40. The long-lived group showed more naive CD4+ T cells, fewer expanded clones and increased TCR diversity than the aged group, suggesting age selection. Estimates of total diversity based on one million sequenced T cells were regarded as lower bounds and as underestimates.

As regards this clonotype: No cognate antigen has been identified for it. No much larger clone exists at a distance of one base, and base qualities are not known.

V lost 4 bases and J lost 9 bases, and the count of bases not matched to a germline gene is 15. CDR1 and CDR2 are read off the germline V gene (reference sequence) as MNHEY and SMNVEV. The CDR3 measures 15 amino acids from cysteine to phenylalanine. Solely the CDR3 DNA is kept, with 45 bases framed from the first base. The library was prepared using 5' RACE. TCRdb records Illumina HiSeq 2500 as the sequencer. A second roughly 7 to 11 cycle PCR used a sample-barcoded 5' primer and a J-beta primer mix. Each TCR beta cDNA molecule received a unique molecular identifier from a template-switch 5' adaptor carrying 12 random nucleotides. At least 2.5 million CDR3-containing paired-end reads were obtained from each sample. All of the RNA was converted into first-strand cDNA using the Mint cDNA synthesis kit, with a TRBC-specific oligonucleotide serving as the primer. Following uracil-DNA glycosylase treatment, a first 18-cycle PCR with universal primers M1SS and BC2_uni_R was performed on all cDNA. Under the source paper's analysis protocol: For normalization, 1 million high-quality reads were randomly selected from each sample, with every read carrying a distinct molecular identifier. Reads with shared molecular identifiers were discarded instead of being binned into consensus sequences. MiTCR, set to a Q25 quality threshold and the strictest error-elimination algorithm, was used for CDR3 identification, clonotype clustering and error correction. A nonparametric unseen species model with Euler transformation was used to estimate a lower bound on total TCR beta diversity. Through fastp at Q25 and MiXCR, TCRdb rebuilt clones from the public reads, retaining in-frame beta chains. Identical CDR3 protein sequences are pooled into one entry, listed with their most common genes and DNA. TCRdb's processing, not the authors' own work, is the source of the V and J calls. This sample comprises about 1.6 million distinct CDR3 sequences, about 35% of them detected only once. Together, the top ten hold about 11% of the sample.

The 35 to 40 donors, aged about 6 to 100 years, were systemically healthy Caucasian individuals from Russia. Around 9.9 milliliters of peripheral blood were collected from each donor into EDTA-treated Vacutainer tubes. Ficoll-Paque density-gradient centrifugation was used to isolate PBMCs, with at least 7 million per sample. Total RNA was extracted from PBMCs with Trizol reagent, with at least 5.5 micrograms obtained per sample. For every donor, an aliquot of PBMCs went through flow cytometry to measure the percentages of naive CD45RAhigh/CD27high T cells. The receptor was derived from a woman aged 30 to 39 in good health. The chain employs TRBV27 and TRBJ2-7, with 7 central nucleotides matching TRBD2. Specimen: blood. The DNA reads TGTGCCAGCAGTTCGACCGGGACTACCCGTCCGTGGCAGTACTTC. It translates as CASSSTGTTRPWQYF.